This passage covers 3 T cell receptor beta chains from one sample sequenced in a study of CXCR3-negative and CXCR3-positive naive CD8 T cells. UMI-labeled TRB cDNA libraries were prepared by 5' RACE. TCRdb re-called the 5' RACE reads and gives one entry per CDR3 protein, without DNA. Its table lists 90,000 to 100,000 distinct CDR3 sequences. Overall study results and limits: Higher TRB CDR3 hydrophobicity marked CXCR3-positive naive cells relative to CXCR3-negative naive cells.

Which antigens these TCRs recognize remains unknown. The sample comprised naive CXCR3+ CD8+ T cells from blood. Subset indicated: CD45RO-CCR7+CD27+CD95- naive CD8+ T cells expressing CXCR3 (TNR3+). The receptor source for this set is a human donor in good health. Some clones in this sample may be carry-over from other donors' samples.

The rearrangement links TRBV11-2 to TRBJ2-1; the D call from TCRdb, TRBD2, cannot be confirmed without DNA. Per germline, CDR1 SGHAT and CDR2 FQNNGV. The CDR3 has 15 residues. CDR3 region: CASSLPSHPYNEQFF.

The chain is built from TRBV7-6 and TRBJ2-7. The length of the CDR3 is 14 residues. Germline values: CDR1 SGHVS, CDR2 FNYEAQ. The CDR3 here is CASSLAGNSYEQYF.

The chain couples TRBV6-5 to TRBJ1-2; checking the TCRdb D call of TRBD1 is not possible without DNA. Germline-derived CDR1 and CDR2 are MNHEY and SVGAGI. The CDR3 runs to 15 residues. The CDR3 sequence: CASSYSSDRDYGYTF.